The 19 T cell receptor beta chains below all came from one sample that was sequenced in a study of tumor-infiltrating lymphocytes in primary liver carcinoma. Reverse transcription of 500 ng total RNA with a constant-region primer produced TCR beta cDNA. Three nested multiplex PCR rounds, a slightly modified ARM-PCR method, built the TCR beta libraries. Investigators reported that the first two PCR rounds, at roughly 10 cycles each, used TRBV1-TRBV30 forward primers with a C-beta reverse primer. Each CDR3 protein gets one entry after TCRdb re-called the multiplex PCR reads with MiXCR. The table includes tens of thousands of distinct CDR3 sequences, 71% detected once. Co-extraction of both nucleic acids (RNA and DNA) used roughly 19-33 mg of unsorted bulk tissue. Source material: liver tumor tissue from sampling region 4. Subset: tumor region T4, right-lateral pole. These TCRs come from a woman aged 60-75 years with primary liver carcinoma and hepatitis B virus infection.

This clonotype was detected many times. The genes are TRBV2 and TRBJ1-1, with a possible D match to TRBD1 (5 bases). V was shortened by 7 bases and J by 4 bases, with 10 bases between the two germline ends. This CDR3 is built from 12 residues. Germline V gives CDR1 SNHLY, CDR2 FYNNEI. The CDR3 coding sequence is TGTGCCAGCACGCGGGACGGCACTGAAGCTTTCTTT. This codes for CASTRDGTEAFF.

Worth noting for this clonotype: Because the CDR3 is missing its conserved closing phenylalanine or tryptophan, this is likely a read error. The chain couples TRBV29-1 to TRBJ2-2, with 12 bases lining up with TRBD2. The CDR3 spans 14 residues. Germline CDR1 SQVTM, CDR2 ANQGSEA. Trimming removed 6 bases from V and 7 bases from J; junction bases left unmatched: 6. The CDR3 DNA follows: TGCAGCGTCGCTAGCGGGAGGGGTCACGGGGAGCTGTTTTCT. This translates into CSVASGRGHGELFS.

The chain carries TRBV28 and TRBJ2-1, with 7 nucleotides matching TRBD1. Germline CDR1 MDHEN, CDR2 SYDVKM. This CDR3 region has 18 residues. Losses at the gene ends were 1 base for V and 10 bases for J; bases not matched to a gene: 19. The CDR3 sequence is CASSLSQGQGSLNEEQFF. CDR3 nucleotides: TGTGCCAGCAGTTTATCACAGGGGCAGGGATCTCTCAATGAGGAGCAGTTCTTC.

This clonotype appeared a single time. The DNA for the CDR3 is TGCAGTGCCCCCTTACTAGCAGGGGTCTACGAGCAGTACTTC. This sequence encodes CSAPLLAGVYEQYF. The chain links TRBV20-1 to TRBJ2-7, with D perhaps assigned TRBD1 or TRBD2 (6 bases each). CDR3 length: 14 amino acids. Trimming took off 6 bases at V and 3 bases at J, with 18 bases between the two ends. Germline CDR1 and CDR2: DFQATT and SNEGSKA (reference sequence).

With respect to this clonotype: A read error is likely, as this CDR3 ends without the conserved phenylalanine or tryptophan. The J gene is TRBJ2-7, the V gene TRBV11-3; 7 nucleotides line up with TRBD1. This CDR3 spans 15 amino acids. CDR1 and CDR2 from the germline V gene are SGHNT and YENEEA. J gave up 6 bases and V 1 base, and 9 bases lay outside the gene matches. CDR3 nucleotides: TGTGCCAGCAGCTTAGGGAGAGGGGGCTCCCTCGAGCAGTACCTA. As protein: CASSLGRGGSLEQYL.

The table lists this clonotype with a count of one. Relative to the germline gene, one junction end is altered; a read error may explain this. This chain connects TRBV29-1 to TRBJ2-3, with 8 bases aligning to TRBD2. Germline CDR1 reads SQVTM; CDR2 reads ANQGSEA. The CDR3 runs 13 residues. The CDR3 region has the DNA TGCAGCGTCACTAGCGGTAACATAGATACACAGTATTTT. Residues: CSVTSGNIDTQYF.

As to this clonotype: The junction does not match germline at one end; this may be a read error. The chain recombines TRBV5-8 with TRBJ1-1; 7 bases agree with TRBD1. This CDR3 contains 13 residues. Germline loops: CDR1 SGHTS, CDR2 YDEGEE. In DNA form, the CDR3 reads TGTGCCAGCAGTCGGACAGGAAACACTGAAGCTTCCTTT. Translated, it gives CASSRTGNTEASF.

A remark on this clonotype: Being one base from a much bigger clone, this may be a read error. The V and J genes are TRBV19 and TRBJ1-1; D is undetermined. V lost 8 bases to trimming and J lost 4 bases, with 17 bases between them. The CDR3 contains 14 residues. Germline values: CDR1 LNHDA, CDR2 SQIVND (reference sequence). CDR3 region: CASHTDRTSTEAFF. For the CDR3, the DNA is TGTGCCAGTCACACCGACCGGACGAGCACTGAAGCTTTCTTT.

A note on this clonotype: Given a much more abundant clone one base away, this may be a read error. The chain carries TRBV28 and TRBJ2-7; D is perhaps TRBD1 (5 bases). This CDR3 comprises 13 residues. The germline CDR1 and CDR2 sequences are MDHEN and SYDVKM. The CDR3 coding sequence is TGTACCACCAGGCTGGACACTTCCTACGAGCAGTACTTC. It specifies CTTRLDTSYEQYF.

V and J are TRBV11-1 and TRBJ2-1; D call uncertain. Trimming took off 3 bases at V and 16 bases at J, with 19 bases between the two ends. The germline gives CDR1 SGHAT, CDR2 FQDESV (reference sequence). The CDR3 contains 13 residues. CDR3 sequence (DNA): TGTGCCAGCAGCTTCGCCACGGATAATGATCAATTCTTC. The encoded protein is CASSFATDNDQFF. The full variable domain, rest sourced from reference TRBV11-1 and TRBJ2-1, is EAEVAQSPRYKITEKSQAVAFWCDPISGHATLYWYRQILGQGPELLVQFQDESVVDDSQLPKDRFSAERLKGVDSTLKIQPAELGDSAMYLCASSFATDNDQFFGPGTRLTVL.

V and J are TRBV11-2 and TRBJ2-3; D call uncertain. Germline CDR1 is SGHAT and CDR2 is FQNNGV. CDR3 size: 13 residues. The CDR3 region has the DNA TGTGCTCGCAGCTTAGATCGTGGAGATACGCAGTATTTT. Translating it yields CARSLDRGDTQYF.

This clonotype was recorded many times. The CDR3 region has the DNA TGTGCCAGCAGCTTAAACAGGATGCGTCAAGAGACCCAGTACTTC. This sequence encodes CASSLNRMRQETQYF. The chain recombines TRBV7-8 with TRBJ2-5; weak D call: TRBD1 (5 bases). Germline CDR1 SGHVS, CDR2 FQNEAQ. V lost 2 bases and J lost 2, with 12 bases in between. The CDR3 extends over 15 amino acids.

The chain links TRBV5-1 to TRBJ2-3; D unclear. With 1 base removed from V and 4 bases from J, the gap between germline ends came to 7 bases. The CDR3 loop spans 13 amino acids. The V gene's germline CDR1 is SGHRS and CDR2 YFSETQ. CDR3 region: CASSLTQADTQYF. CDR3 nucleotide sequence: TGCGCCAGCAGCTTGACTCAAGCAGATACGCAGTATTTT.

Comment on this clonotype: This clone may be a read error of a much larger clone one base away. This CDR3 is missing its conserved last phenylalanine or tryptophan, likely due to a read error. The chain has TRBV5-1 and TRBJ2-2; the D is unclear. The CDR3 length is 14 residues. Trimming removed 8 bases at V and 5 bases at J, with 16 bases between. Germline CDR1 and CDR2: SGHRS and YFSETQ. CDR3 sequence (DNA): TGCGCCAGTCGACTCGCGCCTCCAACCGGGGAGCTGTTTTCT. This translates into CASRLAPPTGELFS.

As regards this clonotype: Sequence at one end of the junction differs from germline and may be a read error. The chain has TRBV6-5 and TRBJ1-1, with 7 bases lining up with TRBD1. Germline-derived CDR1 and CDR2 are MNHEY and SVGAGI. CDR3 length: 16 residues. CDR3 protein: CTSSYSRGRGNTEAFF. As DNA, the CDR3 is TGTACCAGCAGTTACTCTAGGGGGCGGGGTAATACTGAAGCTTTCTTT.

Points on this clonotype: Since no conserved phenylalanine or tryptophan closes the CDR3, a read error is the likely cause. The chain uses TRBV6-2 or TRBV6-3 and TRBJ2-1, with 7 bases matching TRBD1. Losses at the gene ends were 0 bases for V and 7 bases for J; bases not matched to a gene: 9. CDR1 and CDR2 from the germline V gene are MNHEY and SVGEGT. The CDR3 covers 16 residues. Here the CDR3 DNA reads TGTGCCAGCAGTTACTCGATGTTGACAGGGAGTAATGAGCAGTTCTCC. It encodes CASSYSMLTGSNEQFS.

By share, this clonotype ranks as medium-sized (0.01 to 0.1%). The V call is TRBV4-1, the J call TRBJ2-2; no clear D gene. Germline V gene sequence: CDR1 MGHRA, CDR2 YSYEKL. V lost 1 base to trimming and J lost 5 bases, with 17 bases between them. The CDR3 length is 17 residues. CDR3 residues: CASSQVDMGFPTGELFF. CDR3 in DNA: TGCGCCAGCAGCCAAGTAGACATGGGATTTCCGACCGGGGAGCTGTTTTTT.

The chain joins TRBV10-1 to TRBJ2-7; 10 nucleotides agree with TRBD2. With 4 bases clipped from V and 7 bases from J, the junction kept 16 bases outside the gene matches. The V gene's germline CDR1 is WNHNN and CDR2 SYGVQD (reference sequence). This CDR3 has 17 amino acids. CDR3 loop: CASSGTLISGRLREQYF. The CDR3 DNA follows: TGCGCCAGCAGTGGAACCCTGATTAGCGGGAGGTTGAGGGAGCAGTACTTC.

V and J are TRBV7-8 and TRBJ2-5; a weak D match, TRBD2 (6 bases). CDR3 size: 21 residues. V lost 5 bases and J lost 3, with 34 bases in between. Germline CDR1 and CDR2: SGHVS and FQNEAQ. This CDR3 reads CASSPRRTIVGARNTKETQYF. Written as DNA, the CDR3 is TGTGCCAGCAGCCCCCGCCGGACTATAGTGGGAGCGAGGAATACAAAAGAGACCCAGTACTTC. The whole variable domain, filled in from reference TRBV7-8 and TRBJ2-5, reads GAGVSQSPRYKVAKRGQDVALRCDPISGHVSLFWYQQALGQGPEFLTYFQNEAQLDKSGLPSDRFFAERPEGSVSTLKIQRTQQEDSAVYLCASSPRRTIVGARNTKETQYFGPGTRLLVL.